These 18 T cell receptor beta chains share one sample of origin, sequenced in a study of T cells in Graves' hyperthyroidism and ophthalmopathy. Authors of the study amplified TCR beta CDR3 regions from RNA transcripts. The HTBI primer set drove a first-round RT-PCR of the TCR CDR3. A single record per CDR3 protein comes from TCRdb applying MiXCR to the multiplex PCR reads. The repertoire holds a few hundred thousand distinct CDR3 sequences, with more than 12% as singletons. Source material: blood. The receptors here all came from a woman aged 25-40 years with Graves' ophthalmopathy.

This clonotype has only a few counts. The chain links TRBV10-3 to TRBJ1-1, with D perhaps matching TRBD1 (6 bases). The V end was cut by 8 bases, the J end by 1 base, with 20 bases between. This CDR3 region has 16 residues. Germline V gene data show CDR1 as ENHRY and CDR2 as SYGVKD. The CDR3 loop reads CAISGQWGHPNTEAFF. The CDR3 DNA reads as TGTGCCATCTCGGGTCAATGGGGACACCCGAACACTGAAGCTTTCTTT.

This clonotype came up many times. Written as DNA, the CDR3 is TGTGCTAGTGGTTTGGTCGTGACTAGCGGCTACAATGAGCAGTTCTTC. Protein sequence: CASGLVVTSGYNEQFF. The V and J genes are TRBV12-5 and TRBJ2-1, with TRBD2 matching 9 bases. Germline V gives CDR1 LGHNT, CDR2 FRNRAP. V gave up 0 bases and J gave up 3 bases; unmatched junction bases: 3. The length of the CDR3 is 16 residues.

In this sample, this clonotype turned up many times. V and J are TRBV28 and TRBJ1-5; D is uncertain. V was shortened by 3 bases and J by 2 bases, with 14 bases between the two germline ends. Per germline, CDR1 MDHEN and CDR2 SYDVKM. The CDR3 is 16 residues long. The CDR3 DNA follows: TGTGCCAGCAGTTTTGAAGTTGGTCTTGGCAATCAGCCCCAGCATTTT. Its translation is CASSFEVGLGNQPQHF.

This clonotype has more than one count but fewer than ten. A read error is possible here, since a much larger clone lies one base away. The CDR3 region is CASSYKAGDYNEQSF. The CDR3 DNA reads as TGTGCCAGCAGCTATAAAGCGGGGGACTACAATGAGCAGTCCTTC. This chain joins TRBV7-2 and TRBJ2-1; 8 bases line up with TRBD2. The CDR3 loop spans 15 amino acids. Germline loops: CDR1 SGHTA, CDR2 FQGNSA.

This clonotype has at least ten counts. This rearrangement joins TRBV11-2 to TRBJ2-2, with 8 bases aligning to TRBD1. After removal of 5 bases from V and 8 bases from J, the junction contained 19 bases not matched to a gene. The CDR3 runs to 18 residues. Germline CDR1 and CDR2: SGHAT and FQNNGV. CDR3 nucleotides: TGTGCCAGCAGCCCAAGACAGGGGTTTTCTCCCCTTGGAGGGGAGCTGTTTTTT. It is translated as CASSPRQGFSPLGGELFF.

This clonotype has a count of ten or more. The chain couples TRBV2 to TRBJ2-5; tentatively, D is TRBD1 or TRBD2 (6 bases each). Trimming stripped 10 bases from V and 5 bases from J, with 17 bases between. The CDR3 is 13 residues long. CDR1 and CDR2 (germline): SNHLY, FYNNEI. CDR3 in amino acids: CATQAGGLETQYF. CDR3 DNA: TGTGCCACCCAGGCCGGGGGCTTGGAGACCCAGTACTTC.

J is TRBJ1-6 and V is TRBV3-1; D is unclear. CDR3 length: 15 amino acids. V lost 1 base, J lost 5 bases, and 9 bases lay in between. In germline, CDR1 is LGHDT, CDR2 YNNKEL (reference sequence). The CDR3 nucleotides read TGTGCCAGCAGCCAAGGTCCGGGGAATAATTCACCCCTCCACTTT. Translated: CASSQGPGNNSPLHF.

The J gene is TRBJ1-3, the V gene TRBV6-5; perhaps TRBD1 as D (5 bases). The CDR3 length is 15 residues. With 2 bases removed from V and 2 bases from J, the gap between germline ends came to 10 bases. Germline V gene lookup returns CDR1 MNHEY and CDR2 SVGAGI. The CDR3 nucleotides are TGTGCCAGCAGTTACGGGGGGAGGACTGGAAACACCATATATTTT. As protein: CASSYGGRTGNTIYF.

This clonotype was counted many times. This sequence joins TRBV20-1 and TRBJ2-5; D might be TRBD1 (5 bases). This CDR3 comprises 14 residues. V lost 6 bases and J 5 bases, leaving 19 bases between the germline ends. Germline CDR1 and CDR2: DFQATT and SNEGSKA (reference sequence). CDR3 in DNA: TGCAGTGCAATCAAAAGGGGTTTCGGCGAGACCCAGTACTTC. This translates into CSAIKRGFGETQYF.

The gene calls are TRBV28 and TRBJ1-4; D call uncertain. Germline loops: CDR1 MDHEN, CDR2 SYDVKM. The CDR3 sequence is 15 residues long. V lost 6 bases to trimming and J lost 5 bases, with 16 bases between them. CDR3 nucleotide sequence: TGTGCCAGCAGCTCCCGGGGTCGGGCGAATGAAAAACTGTTTTTT. Protein: CASSSRGRANEKLFF.

This clonotype showed up many times. The gene calls are TRBV7-9 and TRBJ2-7; D is unresolved. CDR1 SEHNR and CDR2 FQNEAQ come from the germline V gene (reference sequence). The germline V and J ends were trimmed by 1 base and 3 bases, with 7 bases remaining between them. The CDR3 extends over 13 amino acids. The CDR3 loop is CASSLGTYYEQYF. The CDR3 DNA reads as TGTGCCAGCAGCTTAGGAACCTACTACGAGCAGTACTTC. Full variable domain (missing parts from reference TRBV7-9 and TRBJ2-7): DTGVSQNPRHKITKRGQNVTFRCDPISEHNRLYWYRQTLGQGPEFLTYFQNEAQLEKSRLLSDRFSAERPKGSFSTLEIQRTEQGDSAMYLCASSLGTYYEQYFGPGTRLTVT.

J is TRBJ2-7 and V is TRBV7-9, with 11 bases lining up with TRBD1. V trimming: 5 bases; J trimming: 6 bases; junction bases outside the gene matches: 12. Germline V gene data show CDR1 as SEHNR and CDR2 as FQNEAQ (reference sequence). CDR3 length: 16 residues. The CDR3: CASSPPRDRGILEQYF. The CDR3 coding sequence is TGTGCCAGCAGCCCCCCCAGGGACAGGGGGATCCTCGAGCAGTACTTC.

Many counts were recorded for this clonotype. The CDR3 region has the DNA TGTGCCACCAGTAAAGAAGGGAGCGGGGGGGGAATCACAGATACGCAGTATTTT. It translates to CATSKEGSGGGITDTQYF. The chain has TRBV24-1 and TRBJ2-3, with 10 bases aligning to TRBD2. CDR1 is KGHDR and CDR2 is SFDVKD in the germline V gene. Unmatched junction bases numbered 13, after V lost 6 bases and J lost 2 bases. This CDR3 contains 18 residues.

This clonotype was recorded at least ten times. The chain has TRBV28 and TRBJ1-2, with 10 bases matching TRBD1. The CDR3 is 18 residues long. CDR1 is MDHEN and CDR2 is SYDVKM in the germline V gene. CDR3 amino acids: CATRPADRGRGIVYGYTF. In DNA form, the CDR3 reads TGTGCTACACGCCCCGCCGACAGGGGGCGCGGGATCGTCTATGGCTACACCTTC.

This clonotype was recorded many times. The chain uses TRBV27 and TRBJ1-5; TRBD1 matches at 9 bases. This CDR3 has 17 residues. V trimming: 7 bases; J trimming: 2 bases; junction bases outside the gene matches: 12. Germline CDR1 reads MNHEY; CDR2 reads SMNVEV (reference sequence). The CDR3 sequence: CASKVTGGGKGNQPQHF. The CDR3 region has the DNA TGTGCCAGCAAGGTGACAGGGGGAGGGAAAGGCAATCAGCCCCAGCATTTT.

V gene TRBV28 combines with J gene TRBJ2-3; D may be TRBD1 or TRBD2 (5 bases each). V lost 5 bases and J lost 2, with 14 bases in between. This CDR3 region has 15 residues. The germline V gene encodes CDR1 MDHEN and CDR2 SYDVKM. CDR3 loop: CASSPGTAATDTQYF. Written as DNA, the CDR3 is TGTGCCAGCAGTCCCGGGACCGCGGCCACAGATACGCAGTATTTT.

The chain links TRBV5-5 to TRBJ2-7; D might be TRBD1 (5 bases). The CDR3 has 11 amino acids. The ends were cut back, 3 bases at V and 6 bases at J, with 7 bases in the middle. Germline CDR1 is SGHKS and CDR2 is YYEKEE (reference sequence). The CDR3 bases are TGTGCCAGCAGCTCCAGGGCCGAGCAGTACTTC. It yields the protein CASSSRAEQYF.

This clonotype was found many times. V and J are TRBV15 and TRBJ1-4; no firm D call. This CDR3 has 14 residues. V shed 0 bases and J shed 7 bases, with 9 bases lying between them. CDR1 is LNHNV, CDR2 YYDKDF, per germline (reference sequence). CDR3 amino acids: CATSRDGPVEKLFF. In DNA, the CDR3 is TGTGCCACCAGCAGAGATGGGCCGGTTGAAAAACTGTTTTTT.